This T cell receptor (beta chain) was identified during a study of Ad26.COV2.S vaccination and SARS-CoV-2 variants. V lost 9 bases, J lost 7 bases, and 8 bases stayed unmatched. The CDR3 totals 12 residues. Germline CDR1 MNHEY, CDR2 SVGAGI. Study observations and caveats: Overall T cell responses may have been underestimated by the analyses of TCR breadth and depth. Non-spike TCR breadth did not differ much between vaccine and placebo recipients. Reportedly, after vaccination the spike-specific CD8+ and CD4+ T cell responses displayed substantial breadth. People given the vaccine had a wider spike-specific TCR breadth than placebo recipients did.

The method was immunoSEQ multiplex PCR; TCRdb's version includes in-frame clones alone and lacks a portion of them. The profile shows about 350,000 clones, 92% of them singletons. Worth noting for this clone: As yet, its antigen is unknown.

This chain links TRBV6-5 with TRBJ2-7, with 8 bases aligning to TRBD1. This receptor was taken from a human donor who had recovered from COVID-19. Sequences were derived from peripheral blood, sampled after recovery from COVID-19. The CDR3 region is CASTDRDWEQYF. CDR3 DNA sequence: TGTGCCAGTACGGACAGGGACTGGGAGCAGTACTTC.